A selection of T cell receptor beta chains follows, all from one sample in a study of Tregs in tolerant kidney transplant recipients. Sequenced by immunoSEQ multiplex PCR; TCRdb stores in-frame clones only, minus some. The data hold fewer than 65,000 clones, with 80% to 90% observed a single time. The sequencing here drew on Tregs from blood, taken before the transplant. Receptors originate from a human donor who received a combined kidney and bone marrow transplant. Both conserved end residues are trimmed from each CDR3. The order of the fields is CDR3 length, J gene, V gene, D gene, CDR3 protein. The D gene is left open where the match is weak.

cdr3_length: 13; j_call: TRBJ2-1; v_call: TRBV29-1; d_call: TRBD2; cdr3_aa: SGGGAGGLRDEQF
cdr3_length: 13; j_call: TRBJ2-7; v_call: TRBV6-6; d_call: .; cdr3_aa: ASSPGPSSSYEQY
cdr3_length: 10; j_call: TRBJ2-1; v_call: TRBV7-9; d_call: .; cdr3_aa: ASSPDSNEQF
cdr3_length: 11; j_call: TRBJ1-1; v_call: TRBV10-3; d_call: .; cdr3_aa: AISPGKNTEAF
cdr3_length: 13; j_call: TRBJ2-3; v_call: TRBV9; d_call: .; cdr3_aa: ASSVARSVTDTQY
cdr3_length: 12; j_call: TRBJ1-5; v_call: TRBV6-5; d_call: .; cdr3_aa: ASSPRLSNQPQH
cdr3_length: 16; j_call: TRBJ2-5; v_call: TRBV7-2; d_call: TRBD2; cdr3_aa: ASSSREKTSGRGETQY
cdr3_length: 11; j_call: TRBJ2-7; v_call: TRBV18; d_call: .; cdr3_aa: ASSTPGSDEQY
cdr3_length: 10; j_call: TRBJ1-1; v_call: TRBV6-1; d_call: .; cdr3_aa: ASRTGNTEAF
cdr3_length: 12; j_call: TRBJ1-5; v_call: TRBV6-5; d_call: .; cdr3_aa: ASSGGRGGQPQH
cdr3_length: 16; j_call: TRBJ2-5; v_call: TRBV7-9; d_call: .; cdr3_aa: ASSLVGRKRVVWETQY
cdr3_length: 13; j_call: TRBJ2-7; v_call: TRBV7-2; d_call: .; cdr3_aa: ASSYPPMGVGEQY
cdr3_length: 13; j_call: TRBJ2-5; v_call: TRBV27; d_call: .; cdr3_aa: ASSRTPRQGQTQY
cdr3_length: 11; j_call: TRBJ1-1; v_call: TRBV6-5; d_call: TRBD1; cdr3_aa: ASSSIRGQRAF
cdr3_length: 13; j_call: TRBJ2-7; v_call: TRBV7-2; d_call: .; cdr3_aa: ASSRDPGGTYEQY
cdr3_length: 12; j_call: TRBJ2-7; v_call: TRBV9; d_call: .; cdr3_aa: ASSAQGFSYEQY
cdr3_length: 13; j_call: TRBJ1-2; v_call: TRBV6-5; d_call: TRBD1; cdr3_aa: ASSYQGQANYGYT
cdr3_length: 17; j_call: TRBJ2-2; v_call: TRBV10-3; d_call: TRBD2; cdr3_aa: AISESTSGRDTNTGELF
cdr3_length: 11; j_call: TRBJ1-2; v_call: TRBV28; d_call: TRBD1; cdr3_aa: ASSRGQNYGYT
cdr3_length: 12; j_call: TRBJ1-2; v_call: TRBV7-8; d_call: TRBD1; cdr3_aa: ASSPTDRGHGYT
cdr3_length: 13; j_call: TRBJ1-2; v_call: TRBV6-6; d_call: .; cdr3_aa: ASSYLSQLAYGYT
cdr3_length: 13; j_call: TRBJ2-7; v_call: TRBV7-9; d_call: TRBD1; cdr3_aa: ASSLTGGYYYEQY
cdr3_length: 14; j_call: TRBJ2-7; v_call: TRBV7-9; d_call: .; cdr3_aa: ASSSPGTVISYEQY
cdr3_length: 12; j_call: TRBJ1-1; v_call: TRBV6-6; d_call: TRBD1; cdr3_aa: ASRSGTVNTEAF
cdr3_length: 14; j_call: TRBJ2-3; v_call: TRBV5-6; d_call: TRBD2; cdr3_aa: ASSLSGGRIPDTQY
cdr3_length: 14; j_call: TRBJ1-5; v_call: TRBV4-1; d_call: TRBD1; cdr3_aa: ASSSPQGDGNQPQH
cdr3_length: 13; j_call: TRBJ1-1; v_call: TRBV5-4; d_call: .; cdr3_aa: ASSLDFLGGTEAF
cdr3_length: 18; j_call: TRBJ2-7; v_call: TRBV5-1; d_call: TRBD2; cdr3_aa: ASSLLVRTSGRPGSNEQY
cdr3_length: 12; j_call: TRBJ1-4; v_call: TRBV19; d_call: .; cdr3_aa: ASSKRGADEKLF
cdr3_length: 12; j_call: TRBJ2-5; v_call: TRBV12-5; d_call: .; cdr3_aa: ASRGSGAGETQY
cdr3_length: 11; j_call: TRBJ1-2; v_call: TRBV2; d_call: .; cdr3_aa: ASRTGPSYGYT
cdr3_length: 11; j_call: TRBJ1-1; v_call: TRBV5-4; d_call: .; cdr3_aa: ASSFEGYTEAF
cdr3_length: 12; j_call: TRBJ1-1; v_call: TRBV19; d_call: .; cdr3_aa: ASSIEQWNTEAF